A single sample is the source of the 17 T cell receptor beta chains below, sequenced in a study of T cell repertoires in cytomegalovirus infection. No antigens are known for them. TCRdb ran MiXCR on the reads and lists one entry per CDR3 protein. Of hundreds of thousands of distinct CDR3 sequences listed, around a third are singletons. This sample comprised cultured CD8+ T cells from PBMCs, obtained from culture after CMV antigen stimulation. These receptors originate from a human donor in good health (CMV status not recorded). Some clones in this sample may be carry-over from other donors' samples.

This clonotype has more than one count but fewer than ten. V is TRBV3-1 and J is TRBJ2-5; tentative D call: TRBD1 (6 bases). Trimming pared 0 bases from V and 2 bases from J, leaving 13 bases between. Germline CDR1 is LGHDT and CDR2 is YNNKEL (reference sequence). The CDR3 runs 16 residues. CDR3 residues: CASSQEKGTTQETQYF. Here the CDR3 DNA reads TGTGCCAGCAGCCAAGAAAAGGGGACAACTCAAGAGACCCAGTACTTC.

The rearrangement uses TRBV29-1 and TRBJ2-1; possibly TRBD1 for D (5 bases). CDR1 is SQVTM, CDR2 ANQGSEA, per germline. V was clipped by 2 bases and J by 5 bases, with 10 bases between them. The CDR3 has 13 residues. CDR3 in DNA: TGCAGCGTTGAAAGGGGAAGGGACAATGAGCAGTTCTTC. As protein: CSVERGRDNEQFF.

V usage is TRBV15 and J usage is TRBJ1-1; D ambiguous. CDR3 length equals 12 residues. V dropped 1 base and J dropped 7 bases, with 7 bases sitting between them. Germline CDR1 reads LNHNV; CDR2 reads YYDKDF (reference sequence). CDR3 sequence reads: CATSRVRDEAFF. CDR3 DNA: TGTGCCACCAGCAGAGTGAGGGATGAAGCTTTCTTT.

This rearrangement joins TRBV6-5 to TRBJ1-6; D is ambiguous. V lost 5 bases and J 8 bases, leaving 25 bases between the germline ends. The CDR3 covers 18 residues. From germline, CDR1 is MNHEY and CDR2 SVGAGI. In DNA, the CDR3 is TGTGCCAGCAGTAACGGACGGCCCGAAGCGGGGTTCGATTCACCCCTCCACTTT. Encoded protein: CASSNGRPEAGFDSPLHF.

V gene TRBV11-2 combines with J gene TRBJ1-6; 7 bases align to TRBD1. Germline V gene lookup returns CDR1 SGHAT and CDR2 FQNNGV. The CDR3 sequence is 18 residues long. The J segment lost 4 bases and the V segment lost 4 bases, leaving 13 bases of the junction unmatched. The CDR3 spells CASSSNYVPGQYNSPLHF. In DNA form, the CDR3 reads TGTGCCAGCAGCTCTAACTACGTCCCGGGACAGTATAATTCACCCCTCCACTTT.

Regarding this clonotype: Mismatch with germline at one junction end may stem from a read error. The genes are TRBV20-1 and TRBJ2-1; TRBD1 matches at 10 bases. CDR1 DFQATT and CDR2 SNEGSKA come from the germline V gene (reference sequence). The CDR3 extends over 16 amino acids. CDR3 in DNA: TGCAGTACTAGCCGCCCCGGGACAGGGGCGTACAATGAGCAGTTCTTC. As protein: CSTSRPGTGAYNEQFF.

The table lists this clonotype with a few counts. The chain has TRBV28 and TRBJ2-3, with D possibly being TRBD2 (6 bases). Germline lookup yields CDR1 MDHEN and CDR2 SYDVKM. This CDR3 has 15 residues. With 4 bases removed from V and 4 bases from J, the gap between germline ends came to 15 bases. The CDR3: CASSSLEGPADTQYF. The CDR3 DNA reads TGTGCCAGCAGTTCCCTGGAGGGGCCCGCAGATACGCAGTATTTT.

The rearrangement joins TRBV6-6 to TRBJ2-1, with D perhaps TRBD2 (5 bases). The V end was cut by 4 bases, the J end by 2 bases, with 15 bases between. Germline V gene data show CDR1 as MNHNY and CDR2 as SVGAGI (reference sequence). The CDR3 is 16 amino acids. In nucleotides, the CDR3 is TGTGCCAGCAGTTTCGAGGGTGTTGCGGCCTACAATGAGCAGTTCTTC. The encoded protein is CASSFEGVAAYNEQFF.

The chain couples TRBV19 to TRBJ1-1, with TRBD1 as a possible D gene (5 bases). CDR1 is LNHDA, CDR2 SQIVND, per germline (reference sequence). Trimming pared 7 bases from V and 3 bases from J, leaving 15 bases between. The CDR3 is 14 residues long. The CDR3 bases are TGTGCCAGTACCCCCCACCGGGGCGACACTGAAGCTTTCTTT. Protein: CASTPHRGDTEAFF.

This clonotype was seen many times. The rearrangement links TRBV7-2 to TRBJ1-3; D is unresolved. This CDR3 spans 13 amino acids. Trimming pared 5 bases from V and 4 bases from J, leaving 9 bases between. Germline V gene data show CDR1 as SGHTA and CDR2 as FQGNSA. The CDR3 nucleotides are TGTGCCAGCAGCCGAATCCAGGGAAACACCATATATTTT. Translation gives CASSRIQGNTIYF.

The chain has TRBV4-1 and TRBJ2-7; tentative D call: TRBD1 (5 bases). The germline V and J ends were trimmed by 1 base and 2 bases, with 9 bases remaining between them. Germline CDR1 is MGHRA and CDR2 is YSYEKL. This CDR3 has 14 amino acids. This chain's CDR3 is CASSQGEGAYEQYV. The CDR3 DNA reads as TGCGCCAGCAGCCAAGGAGAAGGGGCCTACGAGCAGTACGTC.

The chain employs TRBV7-6 and TRBJ1-1; D might be TRBD1 (6 bases). Germline V gives CDR1 SGHVS, CDR2 FNYEAQ. The V end was cut by 11 bases, the J end by 7 bases, with 14 bases between. CDR3 length: 11 residues. CDR3 in amino acids: CAVLGGSEAFF. The CDR3 coding sequence is TGTGCCGTCCTAGGGGGGAGTGAAGCTTTCTTT.

The table lists this clonotype with a few counts. The CDR3 here is CASSEAAGSYGYTF. The CDR3 DNA follows: TGTGCCAGCAGTGAAGCGGCAGGGAGCTATGGCTACACCTTC. The chain is built from TRBV2 and TRBJ1-2, with D tentatively TRBD1 (5 bases). The ends were cut back, 0 bases at V and 4 bases at J, with 9 bases in the middle. CDR3 length: 14 amino acids. Germline V gene sequence: CDR1 SNHLY, CDR2 FYNNEI. The full variable domain, rest sourced from reference TRBV2 and TRBJ1-2, is EPEVTQTPSHQVTQMGQEVILRCVPISNHLYFYWYRQILGQKVEFLVSFYNNEISEKSEIFDDQFSVERPDGSNFTLKIRSTKLEDSAMYFCASSEAAGSYGYTFGSGTRLTVV.

V is TRBV9 and J is TRBJ1-2; weak D call: TRBD1 (6 bases). This CDR3 contains 13 residues. The V gene lost 7 bases and the J gene lost 6 bases, with 16 bases spanning the gap. Germline loops: CDR1 SGDLS, CDR2 YYNGEE. CDR3 residues: CASGQQGGHGYTF. CDR3 nucleotides: TGTGCCAGCGGCCAACAGGGAGGGCATGGCTACACCTTC.

The genes are TRBV27 and TRBJ2-1; 13 bases align to TRBD2. Germline-derived CDR1 and CDR2 are MNHEY and SMNVEV (reference sequence). The V segment lost 7 bases and the J segment 4 bases; nucleotides outside the gene matches: 4. The CDR3 extends over 15 amino acids. The CDR3 here is CASKLAGGPYNEQFF. The CDR3 region has the DNA TGTGCCAGCAAACTAGCGGGGGGGCCGTACAATGAGCAGTTCTTC.

This chain links TRBV27 with TRBJ2-7; possibly TRBD2 for D (5 bases). Germline assignment: CDR1 MNHEY and CDR2 SMNVEV (reference sequence). This CDR3 spans 14 amino acids. Trimming pared 0 bases from V and 3 bases from J, leaving 9 bases between. This CDR3 reads CASSLSTRRYEQYF. DNA for the CDR3: TGTGCCAGCAGTTTATCCACTAGACGCTACGAGCAGTACTTC.

CDR3 sequence (DNA): TGTGCCAGCAGTTTCACCCCACGAGGGGGCCGCGAGACCCAGTACTTC. This codes for CASSFTPRGGRETQYF. This chain connects TRBV12-3 or TRBV12-4 to TRBJ2-5; 7 bases fit TRBD1. CDR3 length equals 16 residues. V gave up 3 bases and J gave up 5 bases; unmatched junction bases: 12.